This T cell receptor beta chain came from a study of OX40 agonist ivuxolimab in advanced cancers. Study details: At 0.01 to 10 mg/kg, ivuxolimab was administered intravenously to patients every 2 weeks. Hepatocellular carcinoma, melanoma, renal cell or head and neck cancer was diagnosed in the dose-escalation patients. Subjects had a mean age of about 65 years, with a range of 23 to 79; more than 70% were male.

Germline V lookup: CDR1 LNHDA, CDR2 SQIVND (reference sequence). The CDR3 extends over 15 amino acids. V lost 5 bases, J lost 9 bases, and 10 bases stayed unmatched. Measured with immunoSEQ multiplex PCR; TCRdb has only the in-frame clones, and not every one. Among about 81,000 clones, approximately 79% were seen once, and the ten largest hold 5.5% to 7%. Sample: CD4+ or CD8+ T cells sorted from blood, taken in a trial of the OX40 agonist ivuxolimab. The TCR sequence derives from an adult with an advanced solid tumor such as melanoma, head and neck, liver or kidney cancer. The chain recombines TRBV19 with TRBJ2-1; 10 bases line up with TRBD1. CDR3 nucleotides: TGTGCCAGTAGTCATCGGGACAGGGGATTTAGTGAGCAGTTCTTC. The encoded protein is CASSHRDRGFSEQFF.